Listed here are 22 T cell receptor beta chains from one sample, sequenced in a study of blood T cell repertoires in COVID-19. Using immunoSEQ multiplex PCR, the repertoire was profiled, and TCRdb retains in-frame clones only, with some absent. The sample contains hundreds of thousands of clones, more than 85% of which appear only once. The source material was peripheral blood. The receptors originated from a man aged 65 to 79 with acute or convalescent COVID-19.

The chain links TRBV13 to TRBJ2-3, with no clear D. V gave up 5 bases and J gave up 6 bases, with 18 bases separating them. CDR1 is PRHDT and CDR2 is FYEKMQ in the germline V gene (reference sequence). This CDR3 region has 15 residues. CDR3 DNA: TGTGCCAGCAGCCCTTCAGGTGGGCTGATTGATACGCAGTATTTT. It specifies CASSPSGGLIDTQYF.

CDR3 in DNA: TGTGCCAGCAGCCACTGGGGACAGAGGAACACTGAAGCTTTCTTT. Translated, it gives CASSHWGQRNTEAFF. The chain links TRBV3-1 (or the pseudogene TRBV3-2) to TRBJ1-1, with 7 bases that match TRBD1. Germline V gene data show CDR1 as LGHDT and CDR2 as YNNKEL (reference sequence). The CDR3 has 15 amino acids. Losses at the gene ends were 3 bases for V and 1 base for J; bases not matched to a gene: 5.

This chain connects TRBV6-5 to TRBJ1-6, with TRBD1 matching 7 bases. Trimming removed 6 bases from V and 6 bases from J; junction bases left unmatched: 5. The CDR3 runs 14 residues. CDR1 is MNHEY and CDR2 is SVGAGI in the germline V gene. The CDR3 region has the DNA TGTGCCAGCAGATTACAGGGGAGTAATTCACCCCTCCACTTT. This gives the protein CASRLQGSNSPLHF.

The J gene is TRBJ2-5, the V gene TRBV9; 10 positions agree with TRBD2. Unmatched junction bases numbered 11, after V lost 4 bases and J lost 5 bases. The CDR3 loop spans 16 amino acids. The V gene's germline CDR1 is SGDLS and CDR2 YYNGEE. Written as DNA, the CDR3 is TGTGCCAGCAGCCCCCGGGGAGCGGGGGGGCTTGAGACCCAGTACTTC. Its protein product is CASSPRGAGGLETQYF.

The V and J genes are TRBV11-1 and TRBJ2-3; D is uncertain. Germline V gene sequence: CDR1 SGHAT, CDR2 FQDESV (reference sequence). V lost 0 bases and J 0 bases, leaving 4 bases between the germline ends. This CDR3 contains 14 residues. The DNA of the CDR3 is TGTGCCAGCAGCTTAGCGTTAAGCACAGATACGCAGTATTTT. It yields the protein CASSLALSTDTQYF. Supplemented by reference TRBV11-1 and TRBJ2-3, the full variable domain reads EAEVAQSPRYKITEKSQAVAFWCDPISGHATLYWYRQILGQGPELLVQFQDESVVDDSQLPKDRFSAERLKGVDSTLKIQPAELGDSAMYLCASSLALSTDTQYFGPGTRLTVL.

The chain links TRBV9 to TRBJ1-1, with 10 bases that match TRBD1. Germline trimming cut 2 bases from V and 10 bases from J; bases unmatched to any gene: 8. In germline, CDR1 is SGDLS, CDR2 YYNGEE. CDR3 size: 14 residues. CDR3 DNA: TGTGCCAGCAGCGTTCTCTCGACAGGGGGCGGAGCTTTCTTT. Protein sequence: CASSVLSTGGGAFF.

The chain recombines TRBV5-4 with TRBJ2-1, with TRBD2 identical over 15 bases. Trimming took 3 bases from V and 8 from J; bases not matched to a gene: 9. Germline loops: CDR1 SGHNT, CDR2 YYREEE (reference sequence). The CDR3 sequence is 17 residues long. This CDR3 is CASSSGLAGGAAHEQFF. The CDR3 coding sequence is TGTGCCAGCAGCTCCGGACTAGCGGGAGGGGCGGCGCATGAGCAGTTCTTC.

The CDR3 region has the DNA TGTGCCAGCAGGGAAGGACTAGCGGGGGGACAAGATACGCAGTATTTT. Amino acids: CASREGLAGGQDTQYF. This rearrangement joins TRBV7-2 to TRBJ2-3, with 14 bases matching TRBD2. The length of the CDR3 is 16 residues. The germline CDR1 and CDR2 sequences are SGHTA and FQGNSA. Trimming took 6 bases from V and 5 from J; bases not matched to a gene: 7.

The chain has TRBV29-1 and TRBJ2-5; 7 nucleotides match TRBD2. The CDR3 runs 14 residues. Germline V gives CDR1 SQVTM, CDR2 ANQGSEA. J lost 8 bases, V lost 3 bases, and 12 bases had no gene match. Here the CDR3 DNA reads TGCAGCGTTGACCTAGCGGCCCCCCAAAACACCCAGTACTTC. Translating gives CSVDLAAPQNTQYF.

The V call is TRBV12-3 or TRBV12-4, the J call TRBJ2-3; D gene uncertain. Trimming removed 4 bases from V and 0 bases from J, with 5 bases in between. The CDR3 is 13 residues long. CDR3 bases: TGTGCCAGCAGTTCCGTTAGCACAGATACGCAGTATTTT. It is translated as CASSSVSTDTQYF.

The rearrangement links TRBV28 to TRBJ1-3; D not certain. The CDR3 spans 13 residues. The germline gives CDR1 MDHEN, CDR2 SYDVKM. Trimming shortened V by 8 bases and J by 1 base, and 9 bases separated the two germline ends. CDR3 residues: CASQGGSGNTIYF. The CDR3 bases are TGTGCCAGCCAAGGAGGATCTGGAAACACCATATATTTT.

This CDR3 is CASSGGYNSPLHF. The CDR3 region has the DNA TGTGCCAGCAGTGGAGGGTATAATTCACCCCTCCACTTT. The J gene is TRBJ1-6, the V gene TRBV6-2 or TRBV6-3, with D hard to call. CDR1 and CDR2 (germline): MNHEY, SVGEGT. CDR3 length: 13 residues. Trimming pared 5 bases from V and 4 bases from J, leaving 6 bases between.

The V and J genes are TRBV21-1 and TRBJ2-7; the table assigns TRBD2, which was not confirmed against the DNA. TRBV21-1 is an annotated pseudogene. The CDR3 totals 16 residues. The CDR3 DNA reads TGTGCCAGCAGCAATATTAAGCGCCTGGCTACCTACGAGCAGTACTTC. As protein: CASSNIKRLATYEQYF.

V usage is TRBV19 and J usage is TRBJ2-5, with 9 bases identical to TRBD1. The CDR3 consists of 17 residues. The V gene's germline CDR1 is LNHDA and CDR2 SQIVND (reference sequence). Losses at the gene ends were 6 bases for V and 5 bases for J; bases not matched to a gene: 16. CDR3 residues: CASSWRGQGTKRETQYF. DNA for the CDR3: TGTGCCAGTAGCTGGAGGGGACAGGGTACTAAACGGGAGACCCAGTACTTC.

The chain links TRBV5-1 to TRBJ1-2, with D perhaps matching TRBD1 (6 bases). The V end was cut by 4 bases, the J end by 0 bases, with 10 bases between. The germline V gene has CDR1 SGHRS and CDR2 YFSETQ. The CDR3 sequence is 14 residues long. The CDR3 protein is CASSQDRTNYGYTF. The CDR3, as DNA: TGCGCCAGCAGCCAGGACAGAACTAACTATGGCTACACCTTC.

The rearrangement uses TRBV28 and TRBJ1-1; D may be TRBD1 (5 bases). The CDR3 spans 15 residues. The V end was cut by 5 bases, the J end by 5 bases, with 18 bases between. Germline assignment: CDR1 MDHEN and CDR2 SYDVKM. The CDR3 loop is CASSPPQVEVTEAFF. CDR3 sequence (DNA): TGTGCCAGCAGTCCGCCACAGGTAGAGGTGACTGAAGCTTTCTTT.

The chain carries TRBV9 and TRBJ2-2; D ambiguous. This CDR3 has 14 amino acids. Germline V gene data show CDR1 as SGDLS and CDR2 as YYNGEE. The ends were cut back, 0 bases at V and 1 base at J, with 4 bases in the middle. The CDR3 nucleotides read TGTGCCAGCAGCGTAGGACAGAACACCGGGGAGCTGTTTTTT. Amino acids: CASSVGQNTGELFF.

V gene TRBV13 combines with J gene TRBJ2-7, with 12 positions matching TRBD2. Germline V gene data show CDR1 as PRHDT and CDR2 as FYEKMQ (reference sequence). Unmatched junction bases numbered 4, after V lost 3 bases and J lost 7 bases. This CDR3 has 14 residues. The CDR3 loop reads CASSLTSGSQEQYF. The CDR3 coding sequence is TGTGCCAGCAGCTTGACTAGCGGGAGTCAAGAGCAGTACTTC.

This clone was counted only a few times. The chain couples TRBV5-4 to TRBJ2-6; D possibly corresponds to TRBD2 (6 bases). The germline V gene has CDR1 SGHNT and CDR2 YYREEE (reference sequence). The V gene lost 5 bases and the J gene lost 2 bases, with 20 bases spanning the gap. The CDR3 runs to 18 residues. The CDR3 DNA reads TGTGCCAGCAGTAAACAGGCGGGGACTTCTGCTGGGGCCAACGTCCTGACTTTC. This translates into CASSKQAGTSAGANVLTF.

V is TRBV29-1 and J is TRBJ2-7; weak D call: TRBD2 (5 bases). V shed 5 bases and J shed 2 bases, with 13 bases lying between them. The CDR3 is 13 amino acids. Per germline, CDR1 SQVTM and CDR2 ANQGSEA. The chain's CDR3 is CSVWEPGAYEQYF. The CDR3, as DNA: TGCAGCGTTTGGGAGCCCGGCGCCTACGAGCAGTACTTC.

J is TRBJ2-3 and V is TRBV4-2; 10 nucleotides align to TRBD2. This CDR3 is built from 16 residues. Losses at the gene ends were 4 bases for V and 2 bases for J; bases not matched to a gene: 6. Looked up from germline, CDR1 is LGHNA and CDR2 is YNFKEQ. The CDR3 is CASSPRTSGSTDTQYF. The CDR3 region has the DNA TGTGCCAGCAGCCCCCGGACTAGCGGATCCACAGATACGCAGTATTTT.

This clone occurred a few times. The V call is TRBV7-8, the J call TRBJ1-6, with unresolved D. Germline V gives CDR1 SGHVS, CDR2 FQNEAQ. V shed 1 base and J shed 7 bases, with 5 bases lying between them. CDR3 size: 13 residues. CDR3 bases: TGTGCCAGCAGCTTAGGGAGAAATTCACCCCTCCACTTT. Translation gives CASSLGRNSPLHF.